This TCR beta chain was recorded in a study of blood T cell repertoires in COVID-19 (dated by TCRdb to 2020 to 2021). Context from the whole study: Samples covering the acute and convalescent phases of COVID-19 were provided by collaborators in the United States, Italy and Spain. Nearly every sample came with metadata listing a de-identified subject ID, COVID-19 status, age in years and sex. The repertoires were made available in a free public database intended to serve as a resource for research on the immune response to SARS-CoV-2. Deeply sampled blood TCRbeta repertoires from subjects exposed to, actively infected with, or recovered from COVID-19 were included in the dataset. Where available, HLA class I and class II types were obtained from metadata supplied by the sample provider rather than from assay-based typing. The prospective study material was composed of cDNA or gDNA derived from T cells, B-cell-depleted T cells, or PBMCs. The samples were drawn from two sources: the first 160 participants of the ongoing ImmuneRACE study, and approximately 1,300 subjects contributed by 6 global collaborators.

About this clone: What this receptor recognizes is not known. One base away there is no much larger clone; base qualities are not given.

The immunoSEQ Assay, a bias-controlled multiplex PCR, was used to amplify TCRbeta CDR3 regions from genomic DNA. The paper's data handling went like this. The number of nucleated cells in each sample was estimated by amplification of reference gene primers within the assay. To quantify the absolute abundance of each unique TCRbeta CDR3 rearrangement, sequence reads were collapsed and filtered. For each sample, productive Simpson clonality was calculated by taking the square root of Simpson's diversity index across productive rearrangements. TCRdb obtained this table from immuneACCESS and retained in-frame rearrangements with V and J assigned. These tables miss some clones; where compared with another copy, unresolved V genes account for less than half of the shortfall, and the remainder is unexplained. V and J calls and clone size are given by that table; D and trimming were obtained from the DNA. The sample contains approximately 65,000 clones, 89% of them found a single time. 4.5% to 5% of the sample lies in the top ten.

The CDR3 holds 17 amino acids from the cysteine to the phenylalanine. The entry retains the CDR3 DNA only, 51 bases that are in frame from base 1. The germline V gene specifies MRHNA as CDR1 and SNTAGT as CDR2. After removal of 5 bases from V and 0 bases from J, the junction retains 12 bases not matched to a gene. The collaborating institutions used their own protocols to collect whole blood in K2EDTA tubes. For TCRbeta analysis, collaborator samples were shipped as frozen whole blood, as isolated PBMCs, or as DNA extracted from either sample type. Study-wide findings and limitations: Clinical and demographic metadata were provided uncurated, with the amount varying by source and participant.

Sequencing was carried out using peripheral blood. The chain links TRBV6-4 with TRBJ1-2; TRBD1 agrees with 7 junctional bases. The sequence derives from a woman between 45 and 60 years old with active COVID-19. The CDR3 loop reads CASSPGTAFNTNYGYTF. The nucleotides are TGTGCCAGCAGTCCCGGGACAGCCTTTAACACTAACTATGGCTACACCTTC.